Listed below are T cell receptor beta chains from one sample, sequenced in a study of cytomegalovirus exposure and HLA in healthy donors. This table comes from immunoSEQ multiplex PCR, and its TCRdb copy is limited to in-frame clones, with some not included. The sample includes 120,000 to 150,000 clones, roughly 73% seen only once; the top ten take 3.3%. Sequenced material: PBMCs. The receptors were gathered from a man aged 40-50 years in good health and CMV-seronegative. CDR3s include the opening cysteine and the closing phenylalanine or tryptophan. A D gene is named only where the DNA matches it firmly. The size of a clone is reported for some rows only, either as once, few or many, or as a class for expanded clones.

D gene	V gene	J gene	clone size	CDR3 DNA	CDR3 protein
NA	TRBV4-1	TRBJ2-5	NA	TGCGCCAGCAGCCAAGATCTCGCCGGGGGCCAAGAGACCCAGTACTTC	CASSQDLAGGQETQYF
TRBD1	TRBV6-1	TRBJ2-1	NA	TGTGCCAGCAGTGAAACCCCCGGGACAGGGGAGCATGAGCAGTTCTTC	CASSETPGTGEHEQFF
NA	TRBV9	TRBJ1-4	NA	TGTGCCAGCAGCGTGGTCCCGGCAACTAATGAAAAACTGTTTTTT	CASSVVPATNEKLFF
NA	TRBV29-1	TRBJ1-5	NA	TGCAGCGTTGCCGGGTATAGCAATCAGCCCCAGCATTTT	CSVAGYSNQPQHF
TRBD1	TRBV7-6	TRBJ1-6	NA	TGTGCCAGCACCGGGACAGGGGATTCACCCCTCCACTTT	CASTGTGDSPLHF
NA	TRBV18	TRBJ2-7	NA	TGTGCCAGCTCACCAAACTTCATCTACGAGCAGTACTTC	CASSPNFIYEQYF
NA	TRBV5-5	TRBJ2-5	NA	TGTGCCAGCAGCTCGGGTGGCAGGACTCAAGAGACCCAGTACTTC	CASSSGGRTQETQYF
NA	TRBV2	TRBJ2-1	NA	TGTGCCAGCAGTGAAGCGCAGGACAGCTCCTACAATGAGCAGTTCTTC	CASSEAQDSSYNEQFF
TRBD2	TRBV11-3	TRBJ2-1	NA	TGTGCCAGCAGCTCCGTCGAGGCGGGGGGGTATTACAATGAGCAGTTCTTC	CASSSVEAGGYYNEQFF
TRBD1	TRBV27	TRBJ2-7	NA	TGTGCCAGCATGTACAGGGGGGCGGGAGAGCAGTACTTC	CASMYRGAGEQYF
TRBD2	TRBV4-2	TRBJ2-7	NA	TGTGCCAGCAGCCAAACTAGCGGGGGCTCCTACGAGCAGTACTTC	CASSQTSGGSYEQYF
NA	TRBV6-6	TRBJ2-1	NA	TGTGCCAGCAGTTACGATCTAGGCACCAATGAGCAGTTCTTC	CASSYDLGTNEQFF
TRBD2	TRBV2	TRBJ2-5	once	TGTGCCAGCAGTGAAAGGGCTAGCGGGGTTGAGACCCAGTACTTC	CASSERASGVETQYF
NA	TRBV11-2	TRBJ1-2	NA	TGTGCCAGCAGCTACCAGGCTGAAGCTAACTATGGCTACACCTTC	CASSYQAEANYGYTF
TRBD1	TRBV2	TRBJ2-3	NA	TGTGCCAGCAGTGATCGGGACAGGCCTAGCACAGATACGCAGTATTTT	CASSDRDRPSTDTQYF
TRBD1	TRBV5-6	TRBJ1-2	NA	TGTGCCAGCAGCTTGGTGGACAGGGGGGACTATGGCTACACCTTC	CASSLVDRGDYGYTF
NA	TRBV6-1	TRBJ2-7	few	TGTGCCAGCATCACACCGGGGGATAACAACGAGCAGTACTTC	CASITPGDNNEQYF
NA	TRBV2	TRBJ2-2	NA	TGTGCCAGCACGGGGCGGGGGCCCGAGGAGCTGTTTTTT	CASTGRGPEELFF